A selection of T cell receptor beta chains follows, all from one sample in a study of human T cells and chemical hapten exposure. TCRdb reanalysed the RACE reads using MiXCR and keeps one entry per CDR3 protein. This sample has 75,000 to 90,000 distinct CDR3 sequences, with 10% found just once. Sequencing was performed on whole blood, taken in connection with sensitization to the hapten diphenylcyclopropenone (DPC). All receptors derive from a woman aged 45-59 years with alopecia areata. Some clones in this sample may be carry-over from other donors' samples. Both conserved end residues are part of each CDR3. D genes are given only for firm matches. Size is stated for part of the rows, as once, few or many counts, or as a class when the clone is expanded.

v_gene	len	j_gene	d_gene	abundance	CDR3nt	CDR3aa
TRBV5-5	15	TRBJ2-4	TRBD1	.	TGTGCCAGCAGCTTGGGAGGACAGGCTAAAAACATTCAGTACTTC	CASSLGGQAKNIQYF
TRBV27	14	TRBJ2-7	TRBD2	few	TGTGCCAGCACGGGACTAGCGGGGGCCTACGAGCAGTACTTC	CASTGLAGAYEQYF
TRBV12-3/TRBV12-4	14	TRBJ2-7	TRBD2	few	TGTGCCAGCAGGGCGCCTAGCGGGGCCTACGAGCAGTACTTC	CASRAPSGAYEQYF
TRBV18	17	TRBJ2-6	.	few	TGTGCCAGCTCACCACGAGTGCAGCGATCTGGGGCCAACGTCCTGACTTTC	CASSPRVQRSGANVLTF
TRBV7-2	15	TRBJ1-2	TRBD1	.	TGTGCCAGCAGCTTAGACGTGACAGGGCCCTATGGCTACACCTTC	CASSLDVTGPYGYTF
TRBV20-1	13	TRBJ2-7	.	many	TGCAGTGTTGAGAGGCAGGGCGCAGGGGAGCAGTACTTC	CSVERQGAGEQYF
TRBV28	16	TRBJ1-4	.	.	TGTGCCGGCAGCGGCACCGATGCCGGCGCTAATGAAAAACTGTTTTTT	CAGSGTDAGANEKLFF
TRBV5-8	15	TRBJ2-1	TRBD2	few	TGTGCCAGCAGCTTTCTAGCGGGAGGGGGCAATGAGCAGTTCTTC	CASSFLAGGGNEQFF
TRBV29-1	11	TRBJ2-7	TRBD1	.	TGCAGCGCTATGACAGGGCAGGAGCAGTACTTC	CSAMTGQEQYF
TRBV9	13	TRBJ1-2	.	few	TGTGCCAGCAGCAGACAGGAGAACTATGGCTACACCTTC	CASSRQENYGYTF
TRBV7-2	15	TRBJ1-3	.	few	TGTGCCAGCAGCAGAGACAGTTTCTCTGGAAACACCATATATTTT	CASSRDSFSGNTIYF
TRBV4-2	13	TRBJ2-3	.	many	TGTGCCAGCAGCCAGCGTCCCATTGATACGCAGTATTTT	CASSQRPIDTQYF
TRBV6-5	14	TRBJ2-7	TRBD2	.	TGTGCCAGCAGGGGACTAGCGGGGACCTACGAGCAGTACTTC	CASRGLAGTYEQYF
TRBV29-1	13	TRBJ2-7	TRBD2	.	TGCAGCGTTGTGGGAGCGGGGAACTACGAGCAGTACTTC	CSVVGAGNYEQYF
TRBV12-3/TRBV12-4	15	TRBJ2-3	.	.	TGTGCCAGCAGTTTCCGGGGACCCAGCACAGATACGCAGTATTTT	CASSFRGPSTDTQYF
TRBV11-2	13	TRBJ1-1	.	few	TGTGCCAGCAGCTTAGAACGGAACACTGAAGCTTTCTTT	CASSLERNTEAFF
TRBV27	14	TRBJ2-1	.	.	TGTGCCAGCCGCGATAGGGTCTCCTACAATGAGCAGTTCTTC	CASRDRVSYNEQFF
TRBV4-2	15	TRBJ1-2	TRBD1	.	TGTGCCAGCAGCCCCGCGACAGGGGCCAACTATGGCTACACCTTC	CASSPATGANYGYTF
TRBV28	11	TRBJ1-1	.	few	TGTGCCAGCAGAGTGAACACTGAAGCTTTCTTT	CASRVNTEAFF
TRBV3-1	14	TRBJ2-3	.	few	TGTGCCAGCAGCCGCAGTTGGGGCACAGATACGCAGTATTTT	CASSRSWGTDTQYF
TRBV9	15	TRBJ1-1	.	few	TGTGCCAGCAGCGTAGATTCGGCGCCGAACACTGAAGCTTTCTTT	CASSVDSAPNTEAFF
TRBV21-1	15	TRBJ1-5	.	many	TGTGCCAGCAGCTGGACAGTCATGGGTTCTCAGCCCCAGCATTTT	CASSWTVMGSQPQHF
TRBV18	16	TRBJ2-1	TRBD2	few	TGTGCCAGCTCACCCCCTACTAGCGGGAGGGGAAATGAGCAGTTCTTC	CASSPPTSGRGNEQFF
TRBV29-1	14	TRBJ1-1	.	.	TGCAGCGTCAGCGGGGGCTTCGGTGGGACTGAAGCTTTCTTT	CSVSGGFGGTEAFF
TRBV7-8	14	TRBJ2-2	.	many	TGTGCCAGCAGCTCCGGTACGAACACCGGGGAGCTGTTTTTT	CASSSGTNTGELFF
TRBV3-1	15	TRBJ2-2	TRBD1	.	TGTGCCAGCAGCCAAGCGGACAGGGGGCTAGGGGAGCTGTTTTTT	CASSQADRGLGELFF
TRBV5-1	15	TRBJ1-2	.	.	TGCGCCAGCAGCTTGGATGCAGGGGCTAACTATGGCTACACCTTC	CASSLDAGANYGYTF
TRBV18	13	TRBJ2-6	.	.	TGTGCCAGCTCATCGACTGGGGCCAACGTCCTGACTTTC	CASSSTGANVLTF
TRBV4-2	16	TRBJ2-5	.	many	TGTGCCAGCAGCCAAGGCCAAGCGGGTTCCCAAGAGACCCAGTACTTC	CASSQGQAGSQETQYF
TRBV3-1	16	TRBJ2-2	.	.	TGTGCCAGCAGCCACAGCAGGCCTCCGGGAACCGGGGAGCTGTTTTTT	CASSHSRPPGTGELFF
TRBV9	12	TRBJ2-1	.	many	TGTGCCAGCAGAGGGGATACCAATGAGCAGTTCTTC	CASRGDTNEQFF
TRBV27	13	TRBJ2-7	TRBD2	.	TGTGCCAGCAGTTTGCGGGAGGGCAACGAGCAGTACTTC	CASSLREGNEQYF
TRBV12-3/TRBV12-4	14	TRBJ1-2	.	many	TGTGCCAGCAGTTTAAATGTGGTGGACTATGGCTACACCTTC	CASSLNVVDYGYTF
TRBV28	15	TRBJ2-7	TRBD2	few	TGTGCCAGCAGTTTCCCCGGACTAGCTCCCTACGAGCAGTACTTC	CASSFPGLAPYEQYF
TRBV7-9	14	TRBJ2-5	.	few	TGTGCCAGCAGCTTACTATCTGGGACCGAGACCCAGTACTTC	CASSLLSGTETQYF
TRBV7-6	15	TRBJ2-2	.	many	TGTGCCAGCAGCTTAGCCCCCAGAAGCACCGGGGAGCTGTTTTTT	CASSLAPRSTGELFF
TRBV21-1	11	TRBJ1-1	.	many	TGTGCCAGCAGCGCGGGTCCTGAAGCTTTCTTT	CASSAGPEAFF
TRBV11-2	14	TRBJ2-3	.	.	TGTGCCAGCAGCTCGACTGGAGGGTCGAATACGCAGTATTTT	CASSSTGGSNTQYF
TRBV5-1	13	TRBJ2-5	.	.	TGCGCCAGCAGTCACGACATGGGAGAGACCCAGTACTTC	CASSHDMGETQYF
TRBV6-2/TRBV6-3	14	TRBJ1-5	TRBD1	many	TGTGCCAGCAGCTCTCCGGGACAGTATCAGCCCCAGCATTTT	CASSSPGQYQPQHF
TRBV29-1	15	TRBJ2-3	TRBD1	.	TGCAGCGTTGAAACAGGGGTGCGAGGCACAGATACGCAGTATTTT	CSVETGVRGTDTQYF
TRBV7-9	17	TRBJ2-3	.	many	TGTGCCAGCAGCCCAGCGAGGTCCGGGAGTGGCCCAGATACGCAGTATTTT	CASSPARSGSGPDTQYF
TRBV4-2	15	TRBJ2-1	TRBD2	.	TGTGCCAGCAGCCAAGATGGGCTAGCGGGAGAGGGGCAGTTCTTC	CASSQDGLAGEGQFF
TRBV15	16	TRBJ2-7	TRBD1	many	TGTGCCACCAGCAGACCGACAGGGAAAAGCTCCTACGAGCAGTACTTC	CATSRPTGKSSYEQYF
TRBV25-1	12	TRBJ2-7	.	.	TGTGCCAGCAGTGTGCTAGCGCGCGAGCAGTACTTC	CASSVLAREQYF
TRBV4-2	12	TRBJ2-5	.	few	TGTGCCAGCAGCCAAGATTTAGAGACCCAGTACTTC	CASSQDLETQYF
TRBV12-3/TRBV12-4	15	TRBJ2-7	TRBD2	.	TGTGCCAGCAGTCCCCCCACTAGCGGGGTCCGCGAGCAGTACTTC	CASSPPTSGVREQYF
TRBV29-1	11	TRBJ2-1	.	many	TGCACCGGCGGGCAGGGGCATGAGCAGTTCTTC	CTGGQGHEQFF
TRBV3-1	15	TRBJ2-5	.	.	TGTGCCAGCAGCCAAGGAACAGGCCCTCAAGAGACCCAGTACTTC	CASSQGTGPQETQYF
TRBV18	15	TRBJ2-7	TRBD2	.	TGTGCCAGCTCACCACGGAGCGGGAGGTCCTACGAGCAGTACTTC	CASSPRSGRSYEQYF
TRBV7-6	14	TRBJ2-3	.	few	TGTGCCAGCAGCGTGAGGAGACGCACAGATACGCAGTATTTT	CASSVRRRTDTQYF
TRBV12-2	16	TRBJ2-7	.	many	TGTGCAAGTCGCTTACCTCGACAGGGGCGCTACCTGGGGCAGTACTTC	CASRLPRQGRYLGQYF
TRBV18	13	TRBJ2-3	TRBD1	few	TGTGCCACCGACAGGGGAGACACAGATACGCAGTATTTT	CATDRGDTDTQYF
TRBV5-6	15	TRBJ2-1	TRBD2	.	TGTGCCAGCAGGCGGGGACTAGCGGGAGATAATGAGCAGTTCTTC	CASRRGLAGDNEQFF
TRBV12-3/TRBV12-4	14	TRBJ2-3	.	.	TGTGCCAGCACCGTGTCGGGGAGCACAGATACGCAGTATTTT	CASTVSGSTDTQYF
TRBV19	14	TRBJ2-2	.	few	TGTGCCAGTAGTATGGCTAGAAGTACCGGGGAGCTGTTTTTT	CASSMARSTGELFF
TRBV7-8	16	TRBJ2-7	TRBD1	few	TGTGCCAGCAGCTTAGCGGGAGGACAGGGGGCCCACGAGCAGTACTTC	CASSLAGGQGAHEQYF
TRBV18	14	TRBJ2-3	.	few	TGTGCCAGCTCACCTGGACAAGGCACAGATACGCAGTATTTT	CASSPGQGTDTQYF
TRBV19	15	TRBJ2-1	.	.	TGTGCCAGTAGTATAGCCTACCGCTCCTACAATGAGCAGTTCTTC	CASSIAYRSYNEQFF